The TCR beta chain described here comes from a study of T cells after yellow fever vaccination. Study-wide findings and caveats: The secondary response showed a weaker magnitude and a faster peak, day 5 versus 15.

TCRdb reprocessed the 5' RACE reads with MiXCR, giving one entry per CDR3 protein. The table shows more than 90,000 distinct CDR3 sequences, with 8.4% occurring only once. The trim removed 4 bases at V and 7 bases at J, leaving 6 bases unmatched. This CDR3 has 15 residues. Looked up from germline, CDR1 is KGHDR and CDR2 is SFDVKD. For this clonotype: Its antigen remains unknown.

The TCR was taken from a man in his thirties or forties who received the YFV17D yellow fever vaccine. The J gene is TRBJ2-1, the V gene TRBV24-1; 10 bases match TRBD1. Sample: CD8+ T cells sorted from PBMCs, taken 45 days after the yellow fever booster vaccination. This CDR3 reads CATSDLGTGENEQFF. Written as DNA, the CDR3 is TGTGCCACCAGTGACCTCGGGACAGGGGAAAATGAGCAGTTCTTC.